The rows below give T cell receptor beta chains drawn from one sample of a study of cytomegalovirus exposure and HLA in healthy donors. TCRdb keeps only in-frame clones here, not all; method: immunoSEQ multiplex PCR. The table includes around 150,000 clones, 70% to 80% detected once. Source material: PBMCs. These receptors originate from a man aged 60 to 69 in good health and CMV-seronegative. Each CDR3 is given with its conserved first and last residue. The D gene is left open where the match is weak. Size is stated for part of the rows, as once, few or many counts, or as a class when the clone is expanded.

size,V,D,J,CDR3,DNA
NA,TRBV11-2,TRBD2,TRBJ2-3,CASSQGTSGMGDTQYF,TGTGCCAGCAGCCAAGGGACTAGCGGGATGGGCGATACGCAGTATTTT
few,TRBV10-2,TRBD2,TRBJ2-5,CASSLAGGRETQYF,TGCGCCAGCAGCCTAGCGGGGGGTAGGGAGACCCAGTACTTC
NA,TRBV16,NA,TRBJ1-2,CASSQSDINYGYTF,TGTGCCAGCAGCCAATCCGACATTAACTATGGCTACACCTTC
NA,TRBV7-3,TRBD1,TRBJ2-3,CASSYRGESTDTQYF,TGTGCCAGCAGCTACAGGGGGGAGAGCACAGATACGCAGTATTTT
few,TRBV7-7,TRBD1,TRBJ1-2,CASSLQGANYGYTF,TGTGCCAGCAGCTTACAGGGGGCTAACTATGGCTACACCTTC
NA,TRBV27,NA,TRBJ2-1,CASSLWSYTGGAHEQFF,TGTGCCAGCAGTTTATGGTCTTATACGGGGGGCGCGCATGAGCAGTTCTTC
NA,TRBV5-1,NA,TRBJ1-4,CASSLHTDGDEKLFF,TGCGCCAGCAGCTTGCATACGGACGGGGATGAAAAACTGTTTTTT
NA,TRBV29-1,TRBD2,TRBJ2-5,CSVIGLAGSTGETQYF,TGCAGCGTTATTGGACTAGCGGGATCGACTGGTGAGACCCAGTACTTC
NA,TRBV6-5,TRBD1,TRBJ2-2,CASSYSTGGTGELFF,TGTGCCAGCAGTTACTCGACAGGGGGGACCGGGGAGCTGTTTTTT
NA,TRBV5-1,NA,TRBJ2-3,CASSLNGRTDTQYF,TGCGCCAGCAGCTTAAACGGGAGAACAGATACGCAGTATTTT
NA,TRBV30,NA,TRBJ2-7,CAWSAWGRSSYEQYF,TGTGCCTGGAGCGCGTGGGGCCGAAGCTCCTACGAGCAGTACTTC
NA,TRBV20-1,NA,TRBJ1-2,CRSGGTGGYTF,TGCAGATCGGGCGGGACTGGAGGCTACACCTTC
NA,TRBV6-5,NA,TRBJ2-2,CASSYSWDINTGELFF,TGTGCCAGCAGTTACTCCTGGGACATAAACACCGGGGAGCTGTTTTTT
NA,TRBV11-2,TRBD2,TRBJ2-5,CASSPAKLAFAETQYF,TGTGCCAGCAGCCCCGCCAAACTAGCGTTCGCAGAGACCCAGTACTTC
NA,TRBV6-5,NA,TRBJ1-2,CASSYDAVYGYTF,TGTGCCAGCAGTTACGACGCGGTTTATGGCTACACCTTC
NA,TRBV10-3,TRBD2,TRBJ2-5,CAISEGRTSGEETQYF,TGTGCCATCAGTGAAGGAAGGACTAGCGGAGAAGAGACCCAGTACTTC
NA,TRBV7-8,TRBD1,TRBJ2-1,CASSEQGLVYNEQFF,TGTGCCAGCAGCGAACAGGGGCTAGTTTACAATGAGCAGTTCTTC
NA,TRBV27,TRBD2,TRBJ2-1,CASSNPWGGGISGGTNNEQFF,TGTGCCAGCAGTAACCCGTGGGGAGGGGGAATAAGCGGGGGGACGAACAATGAGCAGTTCTTC
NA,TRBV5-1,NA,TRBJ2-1,CASSLRVGRSYNEQFF,TGCGCCAGCAGCTTGAGAGTAGGGAGGTCCTACAATGAGCAGTTCTTC
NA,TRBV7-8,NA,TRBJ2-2,CASSISGSNTGELFF,TGTGCCAGCAGCATTTCAGGGTCGAACACCGGGGAGCTGTTTTTT
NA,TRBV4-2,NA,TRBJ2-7,CASSQDFLSGSYEQYF,TGTGCCAGCAGCCAAGACTTTCTTAGCGGTTCCTACGAGCAGTACTTC
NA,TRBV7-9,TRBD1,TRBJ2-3,CASSLATGGDTDTQYF,TGTGCCAGCAGCTTAGCGACAGGGGGAGACACAGATACGCAGTATTTT
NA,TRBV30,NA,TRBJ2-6,CVWTRSSSGANVPTF,TGTGTCTGGACCCGAAGTAGCTCTGGGGCCAACGTCCCGACTTTC
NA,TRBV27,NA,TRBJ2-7,CASSLSGGFSYEQYF,TGTGCCAGCAGTTTATCGGGAGGTTTCTCCTACGAGCAGTACTTC
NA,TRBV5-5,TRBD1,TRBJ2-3,CASSFRGPDTQYF,TGTGCCAGCAGCTTTAGGGGGCCAGATACGCAGTATTTT
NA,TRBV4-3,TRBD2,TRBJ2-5,CASSLRPAGETQYF,TGCGCCAGCAGCCTAAGACCAGCGGGGGAGACCCAGTACTTC
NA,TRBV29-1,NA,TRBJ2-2,CSVGPMRGGNTGELFF,TGCAGCGTTGGCCCTATGAGGGGGGGTAACACCGGGGAGCTGTTTTTT
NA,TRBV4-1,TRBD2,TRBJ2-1,CASSQNSPSSGRVNEQFF,TGCGCCAGCAGCCAAAACTCCCCTTCTAGCGGGAGAGTGAATGAGCAGTTCTTC
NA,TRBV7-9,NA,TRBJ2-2,CASIAGGQFPTGELFF,TGTGCCAGCATCGCCGGAGGACAGTTCCCGACCGGGGAGCTGTTTTTT
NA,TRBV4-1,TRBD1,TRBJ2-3,CASSQGLTGGFADTQYF,TGCGCCAGCAGCCAAGGACTGACAGGGGGCTTTGCAGATACGCAGTATTTT
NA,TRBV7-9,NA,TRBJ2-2,CASSLWLQKAGGELFF,TGTGCCAGCAGCTTATGGTTACAGAAGGCTGGCGGGGAGCTGTTTTTT
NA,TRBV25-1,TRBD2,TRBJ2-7,CASSEPTSGSYEQYF,TGTGCCAGCAGTGAACCTACTAGCGGTTCCTACGAGCAGTACTTC
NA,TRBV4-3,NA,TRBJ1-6,CASSRVTGSYNSPLHF,TGCGCCAGCAGCCGCGTAACGGGCTCCTATAATTCACCCCTCCACTTT
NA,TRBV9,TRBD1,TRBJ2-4,CASSVEDRGYKNIQYF,TGTGCCAGCAGCGTAGAGGACAGGGGCTACAAAAACATTCAGTACTTC
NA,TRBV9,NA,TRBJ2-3,CASSVQADPSTDTQYF,TGTGCCAGCAGCGTTCAGGCCGACCCTAGCACAGATACGCAGTATTTT
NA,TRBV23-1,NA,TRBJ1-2,CASSQSDRVYGYTF,TGCGCCAGCAGTCAATCTGATCGGGTATATGGCTACACCTTC
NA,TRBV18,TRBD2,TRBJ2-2,CASSGGASGITGELFF,TGTGCCAGCTCCGGTGGGGCTAGCGGGATCACCGGGGAGCTGTTTTTT
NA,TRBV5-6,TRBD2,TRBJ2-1,CASSLGGGNHYNEQFF,TGTGCCAGCAGCTTAGGCGGGGGGAACCACTACAATGAGCAGTTCTTC
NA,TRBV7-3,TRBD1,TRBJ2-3,CASSLTSPGTGTDTQYF,TGTGCCAGCAGCTTAACGTCGCCAGGGACAGGCACAGATACGCAGTATTTT
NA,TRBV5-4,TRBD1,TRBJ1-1,CASSPTGRTEAFF,TGTGCCAGCAGTCCGACAGGGCGGACTGAAGCTTTCTTT
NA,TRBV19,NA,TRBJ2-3,CATNPPGGNTDTQYF,TGTGCCACAAACCCCCCGGGCGGGAACACAGATACGCAGTATTTT
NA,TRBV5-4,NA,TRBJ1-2,CASSWDKLGGYTF,TGTGCCAGCAGCTGGGACAAACTAGGCGGCTACACCTTC
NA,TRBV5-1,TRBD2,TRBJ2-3,CASSLLGRGAHYTQYF,TGCGCCAGCAGCTTGCTAGGGAGGGGTGCACACTATACGCAGTATTTT
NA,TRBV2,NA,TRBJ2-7,CARGDSQYEQYF,TGTGCCAGAGGGGACTCCCAGTACGAGCAGTACTTC
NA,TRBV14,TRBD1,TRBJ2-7,CASSQSGQSVEQYF,TGTGCCAGCAGCCAGTCGGGACAGAGCGTCGAGCAGTACTTC
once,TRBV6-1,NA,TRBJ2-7,CASSETPGLYF,TGTGCCAGCAGTGAAACCCCAGGGCTGTACTTC
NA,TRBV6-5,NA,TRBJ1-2,CASSYSGYRNYGYTF,TGTGCCAGCAGTTACTCCGGCTACAGGAACTATGGCTACACCTTC
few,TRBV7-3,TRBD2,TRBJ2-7,CASSLTGTSPEQYF,TGTGCCAGCAGCTTGACCGGGACTAGCCCCGAGCAGTACTTC
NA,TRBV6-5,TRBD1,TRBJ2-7,CASSQRDRAPYEQYF,TGTGCCAGCAGCCAAAGGGACAGGGCCCCCTACGAGCAGTACTTC
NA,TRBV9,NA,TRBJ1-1,CASSVEWGENTEAFF,TGTGCCAGCAGCGTAGAGTGGGGGGAGAACACTGAAGCTTTCTTT
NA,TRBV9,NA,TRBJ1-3,CASSVVAGPQNTIYF,TGTGCCAGCAGCGTAGTAGCGGGCCCCCAAAACACCATATATTTT
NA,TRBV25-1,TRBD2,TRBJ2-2,CASSVWIAGEPNTGELFF,TGTGCCAGCAGTGTTTGGATTGCGGGAGAACCGAACACCGGGGAGCTGTTTTTT
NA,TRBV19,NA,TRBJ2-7,CASSFNRDFDEQYF,TGTGCCAGTAGTTTTAACCGGGACTTCGACGAGCAGTACTTC
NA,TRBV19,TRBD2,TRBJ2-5,CASSMRGRGEETQYF,TGTGCCAGTAGTATGCGGGGGAGAGGCGAAGAGACCCAGTACTTC
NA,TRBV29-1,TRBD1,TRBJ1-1,CSVGRTGGSEAFF,TGCAGCGTAGGCCGGACAGGGGGGTCTGAAGCTTTCTTT